The 27 T cell receptor beta chains presented below share a single source sample, sequenced in a study of cytomegalovirus exposure and HLA in healthy donors (dated by TCRdb to 2016 to 2017). The library came from the immunoSEQ multiplex PCR assay. The multiplex PCR relied on a mix of 60 forward primers for TCR Vbeta segments and 13 reverse primers for TCR Jbeta segments. TCRdb took this table from immuneACCESS and kept in-frame rearrangements with V and J called. Such tables lack part of the clones; where checked against another copy, unresolved V genes explain under half of the gap, and the rest is unexplained. Counted in this sample were about 120,000 clones; over 80% of them appeared once. Around 20% of the sample is in the top ten clones. Material: PBMCs. The origin of the receptors is a young man in good health and CMV-seropositive.

V is TRBV5-6 and J is TRBJ1-1; D not resolved. The CDR3 is made up of 14 amino acids. The germline V gene has CDR1 SGHDT and CDR2 YYEEEE. Trimming cost V 4 bases and J 0 bases, with 10 bases left between them. CDR3 DNA sequence: TGTGCCAGCAGCCCTGACACCTTGAACACTGAAGCTTTCTTT. Amino acid sequence: CASSPDTLNTEAFF.

This clone was counted between two and nine times. J is TRBJ2-7 and V is TRBV10-2; D possibly corresponds to TRBD2 (6 bases). The CDR3 contains 13 residues. The germline V gene encodes CDR1 WSHSY and CDR2 SAAADI. V was trimmed by 8 bases and J by 8 bases, leaving 19 bases between them. The CDR3 loop reads CASAGLAIDQQYF. CDR3 bases: TGCGCCAGCGCGGGACTGGCAATCGATCAGCAGTACTTC.

This rearrangement joins TRBV7-9 to TRBJ1-4, with D possibly TRBD1 on 6 matching bases. The CDR3 is made up of 14 amino acids. The V end lost 5 bases, the J end lost 8 bases, and 15 bases lay between the germline ends. The germline V gene has CDR1 SEHNR and CDR2 FQNEAQ (reference sequence). The CDR3 region is CASSQGAGEEKLFF. The CDR3 nucleotides are TGTGCCAGCAGCCAGGGAGCAGGGGAGGAAAAACTGTTTTTT.

The chain couples TRBV28 to TRBJ1-2, with D perhaps matching TRBD1 (6 bases). Trimming shortened V by 5 bases and J by 5 bases, and 18 bases separated the two germline ends. Germline V gene data show CDR1 as MDHEN and CDR2 as SYDVKM. The CDR3 has 15 amino acids. The CDR3 loop is CASSLGGQGGYGYTF. The CDR3 coding sequence is TGTGCCAGCAGTCTTGGTGGACAAGGGGGTTATGGCTACACCTTC.

V usage is TRBV5-1 and J usage is TRBJ1-1; D unclear. From germline, CDR1 is SGHRS and CDR2 YFSETQ. V dropped 4 bases and J dropped 0 bases, with 10 bases sitting between them. This CDR3 has 14 residues. The CDR3 sequence: CASSLGGMNTEAFF. The CDR3 DNA follows: TGCGCCAGCAGCCTAGGAGGCATGAACACTGAAGCTTTCTTT.

The chain links TRBV7-9 to TRBJ1-4; 7 nucleotides agree with TRBD1. CDR3 length: 14 amino acids. Germline CDR1 SEHNR, CDR2 FQNEAQ (reference sequence). The ends lost 5 bases at V and 8 bases at J; junction bases unmatched: 8. CDR3 nucleotides: TGTGCCAGCAGCAAGACAGGGTCGGGGGAAAAACTGTTTTTT. Translating gives CASSKTGSGEKLFF.

The rearrangement uses TRBV7-6 and TRBJ1-6, with D possibly TRBD1 on 6 matching bases. CDR3 length equals 13 residues. Trimming took 3 bases from V and 12 from J, leaving 12 bases between them. Looked up from germline, CDR1 is SGHVS and CDR2 is FNYEAQ. The CDR3 spells CASSFSAQGPLHF. CDR3 bases: TGTGCCAGCAGCTTTAGCGCACAGGGACCCCTCCACTTT.

This sequence joins TRBV4-1 and TRBJ2-1; possible D gene TRBD2, 5 bases. Germline V gives CDR1 MGHRA, CDR2 YSYEKL. This CDR3 spans 13 amino acids. V was shortened by 0 bases and J by 10 bases, with 10 bases between the two germline ends. This CDR3 is CASSQDSRGEQFF. Here the CDR3 DNA reads TGCGCCAGCAGCCAAGATTCCCGGGGAGAGCAGTTCTTC.

The chain links TRBV19 to TRBJ1-1; TRBD1 is a possible D gene (5 bases). The CDR3 is 14 amino acids. The germline V gene encodes CDR1 LNHDA and CDR2 SQIVND (reference sequence). Trimming cost V 3 bases and J 6 bases, with 14 bases left between them. The CDR3 reads CASSISGVLAEAFF. The CDR3 region has the DNA TGTGCCAGTAGTATTTCGGGGGTCCTCGCTGAAGCTTTCTTT.

The chain uses TRBV6-6 and TRBJ1-1; D is unresolved. Trimming removed 2 bases at V and 3 bases at J, with 10 bases between. This CDR3 spans 14 amino acids. Per the germline V gene, CDR1 is MNHNY and CDR2 is SVGAGI (reference sequence). The CDR3 coding sequence is TGTGCCAGCAGTTACGCGGGGTTCGACACTGAAGCTTTCTTT. Its translation is CASSYAGFDTEAFF.

The CDR3 DNA sequence: TGTGCCAGCAGCCCTGGGACAGGGATGGCGGGTGGCTACACCTTC. Translating it yields CASSPGTGMAGGYTF. This rearrangement joins TRBV5-6 to TRBJ1-2; 9 bases map to TRBD1. The V and J ends lost 4 bases and 7 bases, in that order; junction bases with no gene match: 11. This CDR3 contains 15 residues. Germline V CDR1 and CDR2: SGHDT, YYEEEE.

Only a few counts were recorded for this clone. The gene calls are TRBV6-1 and TRBJ1-3; D possibly corresponds to TRBD1 (6 bases). Trimming pared 6 bases from V and 4 bases from J, leaving 19 bases between. Germline CDR1 and CDR2: MNHNS and SASEGT. CDR3 size: 16 residues. CDR3 residues: CASRELFTGSGNTIYF. The CDR3 DNA sequence: TGTGCCAGCAGAGAATTATTTACAGGGTCAGGAAACACCATATATTTT.

This chain uses TRBV9 with TRBJ2-7; D uncertain. The CDR3 is 14 amino acids. V was cut by 0 bases and J by 0 bases, with 7 bases left in between. Germline V gene sequence: CDR1 SGDLS, CDR2 YYNGEE. The CDR3 sequence: CASSVAVSSYEQYF. CDR3 nucleotides: TGTGCCAGCAGCGTAGCCGTGAGCTCCTACGAGCAGTACTTC.

This clone was recorded once. The chain employs TRBV5-4 and TRBJ2-5; 8 bases fit TRBD2. Trimming removed 1 base from V and 5 bases from J; junction bases left unmatched: 7. Germline CDR1 reads SGHNT; CDR2 reads YYREEE (reference sequence). This CDR3 is built from 15 residues. CDR3 region: CASSLTGGAGETQYF. The CDR3 DNA is TGTGCCAGCAGCTTGACCGGGGGGGCAGGTGAGACCCAGTACTTC.

The J gene is TRBJ2-1, the V gene TRBV11-3; 10 bases align to TRBD2. Germline V lookup: CDR1 SGHNT, CDR2 YENEEA. The CDR3 spans 15 residues. V was clipped by 3 bases and J by 9 bases; unmatched bases: 8. CDR3 protein: CASSFATSGVGEQFF. Written as DNA, the CDR3 is TGTGCCAGCAGCTTCGCCACTAGCGGGGTGGGTGAGCAGTTCTTC.

The genes are TRBV9 and TRBJ2-1, with 9 bases identical to TRBD1. Germline V gene lookup returns CDR1 SGDLS and CDR2 YYNGEE. The trim removed 2 bases at V and 9 bases at J, leaving 6 bases unmatched. This CDR3 spans 14 amino acids. In nucleotides, the CDR3 is TGTGCCAGCAGCGTGCCGGGACAGGGAGGTGAGCAGTTCTTC. It translates to CASSVPGQGGEQFF.

The rearrangement uses TRBV28 and TRBJ2-7, with 8 bases matching TRBD1. This CDR3 has 14 residues. The germline gives CDR1 MDHEN, CDR2 SYDVKM. V lost 3 bases and J lost 2; bases outside the gene matches: 3. Here the CDR3 reads CASSFGQGPYEQYF. The DNA of the CDR3 is TGTGCCAGCAGTTTCGGACAGGGCCCCTACGAGCAGTACTTC.

The chain links TRBV6-5 to TRBJ2-7, with D maybe TRBD1 (6 bases). Germline V gene lookup returns CDR1 MNHEY and CDR2 SVGAGI. This CDR3 is built from 13 residues. Trimming removed 5 bases at V and 0 bases at J, with 8 bases between. This CDR3 reads CASSGDNSYEQYF. CDR3 in DNA: TGTGCCAGCAGTGGGGACAACTCCTACGAGCAGTACTTC.

The gene calls are TRBV18 and TRBJ1-1, with 7 bases matching TRBD1. The ends lost 6 bases at V and 1 base at J; junction bases unmatched: 5. The germline CDR1 and CDR2 sequences are KGHSH and LQKENI. The CDR3 is made up of 14 amino acids. This CDR3 reads CASSRQGRNTEAFF. The CDR3 DNA reads TGTGCCAGCTCGCGACAGGGTAGGAACACTGAAGCTTTCTTT.

The chain is built from TRBV5-6 and TRBJ1-1; D uncertain. Germline CDR1 and CDR2: SGHDT and YYEEEE. The CDR3 extends over 13 amino acids. V was clipped by 1 base and J by 10 bases, with 14 bases between them. The DNA for the CDR3 is TGTGCCAGCAGCTTGCCTCTAGGCTCGCCAGCTTTCTTT. Translated: CASSLPLGSPAFF.

The chain couples TRBV5-1 to TRBJ2-7; 11 bases line up with TRBD1. V gave up 5 bases and J gave up 3 bases; unmatched junction bases: 4. CDR3 length: 14 residues. Germline V CDR1 and CDR2: SGHRS, YFSETQ. The CDR3: CASRTGTGGYEQYF. CDR3 sequence (DNA): TGCGCCAGCAGAACCGGGACAGGGGGCTACGAGCAGTACTTC.

The chain employs TRBV5-1 and TRBJ2-1; 10 bases match TRBD1. The CDR3 has 17 amino acids. Trimming at V came to 0 bases and at J to 6 bases, leaving 9 bases not matched to a gene. The germline CDR1 and CDR2 sequences are SGHRS and YFSETQ. Here the CDR3 DNA reads TGCGCCAGCAGCTTGGTCCTCCCGGGACAGGGGTTCAATGAGCAGTTCTTC. This codes for CASSLVLPGQGFNEQFF.

The chain has TRBV19 and TRBJ2-7; 10 nucleotides match TRBD2. CDR3 length equals 17 residues. The V segment lost 3 bases and the J segment 1 base; nucleotides outside the gene matches: 9. Germline assignment: CDR1 LNHDA and CDR2 SQIVND (reference sequence). This chain's CDR3 is CASSIGSSGGPSYEQYF. CDR3 in DNA: TGTGCCAGTAGTATCGGATCTAGCGGGGGCCCTTCCTACGAGCAGTACTTC. The variable domain in full, completed from reference TRBV19 and TRBJ2-7, reads DGGITQSPKYLFRKEGQNVTLSCEQNLNHDAMYWYRQDPGQGLRLIYYSQIVNDFQKGDIAEGYSVSREKKESFPLTVTSAQKNPTAFYLCASSIGSSGGPSYEQYFGPGTRLTVT.

The chain is built from TRBV5-1 and TRBJ1-2, with D hard to call. The CDR3 loop spans 12 amino acids. In germline, CDR1 is SGHRS, CDR2 YFSETQ. The V gene lost 0 bases and the J gene lost 4 bases, with 4 bases spanning the gap. CDR3 nucleotide sequence: TGCGCCAGCAGCTTGGACTCCTATGGCTACACCTTC. Amino acid sequence: CASSLDSYGYTF.

The chain carries TRBV10-1 and TRBJ1-1; 8 bases are shared with TRBD1. The germline gives CDR1 WNHNN, CDR2 SYGVQD (reference sequence). The CDR3 is 14 residues long. V was pared by 5 bases and J by 1 base, with 3 bases of the junction left unmatched. The CDR3 spells CASSWDRRNTEAFF. The CDR3 bases are TGCGCCAGCAGTTGGGACAGGAGGAACACTGAAGCTTTCTTT.

The chain joins TRBV7-3 to TRBJ2-2, with D tentatively TRBD2 (5 bases). CDR3 length: 15 residues. V was trimmed by 5 bases and J by 7 bases, leaving 17 bases between them. CDR1 SGHTA and CDR2 FQGTGA come from the germline V gene. This CDR3 reads CASSPERGFGGELFF. The CDR3 DNA reads as TGTGCCAGCAGCCCGGAACGGGGATTTGGCGGGGAGCTGTTTTTT.

The chain's CDR3 is CASTLGQLNTEAFF. For the CDR3, the DNA is TGTGCCAGTACTCTGGGACAGCTGAACACTGAAGCTTTCTTT. The chain has TRBV19 and TRBJ1-1; TRBD1 matches 7 bases. The V gene's germline CDR1 is LNHDA and CDR2 SQIVND (reference sequence). The CDR3 totals 14 residues. Trimming at V came to 7 bases and at J to 0 bases, leaving 5 bases not matched to a gene.